The present T cell receptor (beta chain) was sequenced within a study of blood T cell repertoires in COVID-19. Germline values: CDR1 KGHSH, CDR2 LQKENI. The CDR3 consists of 17 residues. J was trimmed by 2 bases and V by 2 bases; bases with no gene match: 5. Data came from immunoSEQ multiplex PCR; TCRdb stores just in-frame clones and leaves some out. Of about 260,000 clones listed, approximately 89% were seen once; the top ten hold 2.3%. The chain couples TRBV18 to TRBJ2-1; 11 nucleotides agree with TRBD2. This TCR was recovered from a woman between 45 and 60 years old with acute or convalescent COVID-19. The sample consisted of peripheral blood. CDR3 nucleotide sequence: TGTGCCAGCTCACCATATAAGACTAGCGGGACCTACAATGAGCAGTTCTTC. Encoded protein: CASSPYKTSGTYNEQFF.